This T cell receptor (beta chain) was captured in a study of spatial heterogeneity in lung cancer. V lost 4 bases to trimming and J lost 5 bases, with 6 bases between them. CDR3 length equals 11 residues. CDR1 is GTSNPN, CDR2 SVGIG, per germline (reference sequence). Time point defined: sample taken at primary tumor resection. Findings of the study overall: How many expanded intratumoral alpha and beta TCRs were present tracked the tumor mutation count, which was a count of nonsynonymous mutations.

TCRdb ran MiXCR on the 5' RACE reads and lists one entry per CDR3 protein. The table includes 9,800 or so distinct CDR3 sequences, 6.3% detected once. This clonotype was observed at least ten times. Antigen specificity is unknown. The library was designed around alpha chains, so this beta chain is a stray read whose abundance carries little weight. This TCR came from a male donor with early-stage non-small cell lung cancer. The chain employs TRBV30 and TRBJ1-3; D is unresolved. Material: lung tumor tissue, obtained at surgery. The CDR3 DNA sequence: TGTGCCTGGAAAGGAAGAAACACCATATATTTT. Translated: CAWKGRNTIYF. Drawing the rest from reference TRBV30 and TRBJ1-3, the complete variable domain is SQTIHQWPATLVQPVGSPLSLECTVEGTSNPNLYWYRQAAGRGLQLLFYSVGIGQISSEVPQNLSASRPQDRQFILSSKKLLLSDSGFYLCAWKGRNTIYFGEGSWLTVV.